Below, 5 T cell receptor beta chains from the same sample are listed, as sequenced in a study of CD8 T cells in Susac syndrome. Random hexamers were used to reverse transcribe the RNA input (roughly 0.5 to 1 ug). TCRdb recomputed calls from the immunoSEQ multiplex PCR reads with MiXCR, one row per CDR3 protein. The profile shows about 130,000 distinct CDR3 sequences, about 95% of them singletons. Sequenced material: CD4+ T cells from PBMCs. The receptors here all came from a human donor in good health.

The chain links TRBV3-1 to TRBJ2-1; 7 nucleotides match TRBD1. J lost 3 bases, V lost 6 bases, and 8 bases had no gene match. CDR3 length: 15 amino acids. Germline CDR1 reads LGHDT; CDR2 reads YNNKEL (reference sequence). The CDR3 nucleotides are TGTGCCAGCAGACAACAGGGGAGCAGCTACAATGAGCAGTTCTTC. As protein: CASRQQGSSYNEQFF.

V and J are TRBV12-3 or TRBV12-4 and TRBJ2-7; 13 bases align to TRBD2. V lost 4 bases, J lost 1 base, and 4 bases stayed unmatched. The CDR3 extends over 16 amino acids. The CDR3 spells CASSWGLAGPSYEQYF. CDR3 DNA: TGTGCCAGCAGTTGGGGACTAGCGGGACCGTCCTACGAGCAGTACTTC.

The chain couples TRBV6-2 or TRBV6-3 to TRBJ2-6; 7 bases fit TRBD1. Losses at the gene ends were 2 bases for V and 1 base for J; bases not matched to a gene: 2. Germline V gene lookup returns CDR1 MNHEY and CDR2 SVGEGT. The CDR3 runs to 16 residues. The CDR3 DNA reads TGTGCCAGCAGTTACGTACAGGGGTCTGGGGCCAACGTCCTGACTTTC. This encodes CASSYVQGSGANVLTF.

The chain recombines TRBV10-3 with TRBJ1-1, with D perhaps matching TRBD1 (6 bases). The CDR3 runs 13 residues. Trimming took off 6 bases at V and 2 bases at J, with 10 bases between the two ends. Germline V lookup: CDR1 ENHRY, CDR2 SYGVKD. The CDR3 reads CAIRTGVNTEAFF. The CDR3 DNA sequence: TGTGCCATCAGGACAGGAGTAAACACTGAAGCTTTCTTT.

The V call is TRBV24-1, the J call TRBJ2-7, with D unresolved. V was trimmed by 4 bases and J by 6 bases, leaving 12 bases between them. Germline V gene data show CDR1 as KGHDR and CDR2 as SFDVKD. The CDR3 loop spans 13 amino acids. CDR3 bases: TGTGCCACCAGTGACTCGACGGTGGTCGAGCAGTACTTC. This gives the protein CATSDSTVVEQYF.